This TCR beta chain was documented in a study of blood T cell repertoires in COVID-19. The CDR3 runs to 16 residues. Trimming stripped 4 bases from V and 12 bases from J, with 25 bases between. CDR1 and CDR2 from the germline V gene are LNHDA and SQIVND (reference sequence). The protocol was immunoSEQ multiplex PCR, while the TCRdb copy is restricted to in-frame clones and leaves out a portion. The sample includes about 200,000 clones, roughly nine tenths of them seen just once. The source material was peripheral blood. The V and J genes are TRBV19 and TRBJ2-1; TRBD1 might be the D (5 bases). This clonotype originated in a woman aged 70 to 79 with acute or convalescent COVID-19. CDR3 coding DNA: TGTGCCAGTAGTAATAGGGGCCGGAATACAGACAAATGGCAGTTCTTC. Protein sequence: CASSNRGRNTDKWQFF.